This T cell receptor beta chain was captured by sequencing in a study of T cells after yellow fever vaccination. Overall study context: Researchers used SMART-Seq v4 Ultra Low Input to prepare fractions that had low cell numbers. Findings and limits, study-wide: Booster samples showed a return of most primary-vaccination clones (approximately 96% CD4, approximately 88% CD8). Researchers report a weaker secondary response that nonetheless peaked faster, day 5 versus 15.

The study made its TCR cDNA through 5'RACE template switching. That step introduced a universal primer site along with UMIs. TCRdb redid the calling of the 5' RACE reads with MiXCR, one entry per CDR3 protein. Of 110,000 to 150,000 distinct CDR3 sequences in the sample, about 6.9% were seen once. Germline trimming cut 6 bases from V and 4 bases from J; bases unmatched to any gene: 5. The CDR3 consists of 14 residues. Germline CDR1 and CDR2: MNHEY and SVGAGI. This clonotype occurred many times. What it recognizes is unknown. The sequencing here drew on CD4+ T cells sorted from PBMCs, taken 10 days after the yellow fever booster vaccination. The V gene is TRBV6-5, the J gene TRBJ1-3; TRBD1 agrees at 8 bases. The receptor was derived from a man aged 25-40 years who received the YFV17D yellow fever vaccine. DNA for the CDR3: TGTGCCAGCAGGACCGGGGACAGGGGAAACACCATATATTTT. Its protein product is CASRTGDRGNTIYF.